The source of this T cell receptor (beta chain) is a study of cytomegalovirus exposure and HLA in healthy donors. Study results and limitations: TCR association rates varied by HLA locus in a later analysis, with DRB1 highest and HLA-C lowest.

It was with 60 Vbeta and 13 Jbeta primers that the PCR ran. Method: immunoSEQ multiplex PCR; TCRdb's copy keeps in-frame clones and lacks some. The sample includes roughly 100,000 clones, about 77% seen only once; the top ten take 10%. As concerns this clone: Its cognate antigen is unknown.

The sample was PBMCs. The receptor's source is a young woman in good health and CMV-seropositive.

CDR3 protein: CASRTAGPSYNEQFF. The CDR3, as DNA: TGTGCCAGCAGAACAGCGGGGCCATCCTACAATGAGCAGTTCTTC. The genes are TRBV6-5 and TRBJ2-1; 7 bases map to TRBD2. The V segment lost 6 bases and the J segment 1 base; nucleotides outside the gene matches: 6. Germline loops: CDR1 MNHEY, CDR2 SVGAGI. This CDR3 comprises 15 residues.